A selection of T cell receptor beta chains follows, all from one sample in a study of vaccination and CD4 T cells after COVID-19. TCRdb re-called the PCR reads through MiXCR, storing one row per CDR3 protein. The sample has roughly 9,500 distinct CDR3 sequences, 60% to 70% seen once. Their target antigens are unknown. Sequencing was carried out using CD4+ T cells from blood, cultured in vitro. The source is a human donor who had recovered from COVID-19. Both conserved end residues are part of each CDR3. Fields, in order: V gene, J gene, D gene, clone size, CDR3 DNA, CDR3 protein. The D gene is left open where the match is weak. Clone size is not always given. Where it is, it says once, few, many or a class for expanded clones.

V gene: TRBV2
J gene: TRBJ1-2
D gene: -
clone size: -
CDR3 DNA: TGTGCCAGCAGTGAAGTCCGGGCGGGGCAGGCGGGCTATGGCTACACCTTC
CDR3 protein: CASSEVRAGQAGYGYTF

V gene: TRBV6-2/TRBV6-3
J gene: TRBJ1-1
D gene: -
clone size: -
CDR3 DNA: TGTGCCAGCAGTTACTCAGGCAGTGTAAACACTGAAGCTTTCTTT
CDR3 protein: CASSYSGSVNTEAFF

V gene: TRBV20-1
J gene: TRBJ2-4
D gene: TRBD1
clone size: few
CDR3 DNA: TGCAGTGCGTTTGGGACAGGGCTAGTCAAAAACATTCAGTACTTC
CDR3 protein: CSAFGTGLVKNIQYF

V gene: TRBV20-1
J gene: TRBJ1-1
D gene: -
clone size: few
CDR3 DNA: TGCAGTGGACACTTGAACACTGAAGCTTTCTTT
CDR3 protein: CSGHLNTEAFF

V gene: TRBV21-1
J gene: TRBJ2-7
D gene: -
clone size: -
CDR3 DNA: TGTGCCAGCAGTAGGAGAGTGTCCTGGGGTTCGTTCGAGCAGTACTTC
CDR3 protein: CASSRRVSWGSFEQYF

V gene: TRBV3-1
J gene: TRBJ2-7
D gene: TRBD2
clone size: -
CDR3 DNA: TGTGCCAGCAGCCATACCGGGACTAGCGGTTCCTTCTACGAGCAGTACTTC
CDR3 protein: CASSHTGTSGSFYEQYF

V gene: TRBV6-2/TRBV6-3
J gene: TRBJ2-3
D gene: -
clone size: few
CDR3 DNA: TGTGCCAGCAGTCGCCCCGTGGGACAAGGCACAGATACGCAGTATTTT
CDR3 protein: CASSRPVGQGTDTQYF

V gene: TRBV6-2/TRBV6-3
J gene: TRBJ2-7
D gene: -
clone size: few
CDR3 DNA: TGTGCCAGCGCCCGCCCACAGGGGGGGTCCTACGAGCAGTACTTC
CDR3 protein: CASARPQGGSYEQYF

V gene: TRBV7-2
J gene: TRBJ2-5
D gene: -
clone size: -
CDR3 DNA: TGTGCCAGCAGCTTAGCGTCCCAAGAGACCCAGTACTTC
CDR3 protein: CASSLASQETQYF

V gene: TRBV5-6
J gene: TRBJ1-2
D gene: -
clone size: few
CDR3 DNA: TGTGCCAGCAGCTGGGGGACGCATGGCTACACCTTC
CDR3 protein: CASSWGTHGYTF

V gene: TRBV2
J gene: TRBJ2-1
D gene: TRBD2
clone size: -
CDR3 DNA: TGTGCCAGCAGGGCCTCTAGCGGGGTTTACAATGAGCAGTTCTTC
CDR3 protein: CASRASSGVYNEQFF

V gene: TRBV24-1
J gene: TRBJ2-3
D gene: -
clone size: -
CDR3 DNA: TGTGCCACCAGTGACGTTGACACAGCTAGCACAGATACGCAGTATTTT
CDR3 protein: CATSDVDTASTDTQYF

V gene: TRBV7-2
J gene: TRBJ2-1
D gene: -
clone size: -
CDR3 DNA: TGTGCCAGCAGCTTGCGGCGAAGGGATGAGCAGTTCTTC
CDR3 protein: CASSLRRRDEQFF

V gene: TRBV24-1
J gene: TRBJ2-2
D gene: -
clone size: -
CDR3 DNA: TGTGCCACCAGTGATTACAGGGACACCGGGGAGCTGTTTTTT
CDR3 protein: CATSDYRDTGELFF

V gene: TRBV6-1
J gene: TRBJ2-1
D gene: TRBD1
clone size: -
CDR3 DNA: TGTGCCAGCGGAAGACAGGGACCCTACAATGAGCAGTTCTTC
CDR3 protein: CASGRQGPYNEQFF

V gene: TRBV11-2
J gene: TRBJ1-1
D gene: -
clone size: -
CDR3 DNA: TGTGCCAGCAGCCCAGACATGCTTGAAGCTTTCTTT
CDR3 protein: CASSPDMLEAFF

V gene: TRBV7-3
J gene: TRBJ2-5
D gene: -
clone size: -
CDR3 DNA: TGTGCCAGCAGCTTAAGGGGGGAAGAGACCCAGTACTTC
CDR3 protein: CASSLRGEETQYF

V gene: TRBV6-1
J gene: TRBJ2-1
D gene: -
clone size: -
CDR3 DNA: TGTGCCAGCAGCCTCGATCGGACCTATCAGTTCTTC
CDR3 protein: CASSLDRTYQFF

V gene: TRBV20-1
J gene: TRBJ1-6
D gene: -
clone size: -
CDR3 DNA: TGCAGTGCCAGAGACAGCGCAGATTCACCCCTCCACTTT
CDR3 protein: CSARDSADSPLHF

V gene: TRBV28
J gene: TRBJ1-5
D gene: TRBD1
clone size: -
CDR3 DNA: TGTGCCAGCACGGGACAGGGGAGTTTAAGCAATCAGCCCCAGCATTTT
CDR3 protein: CASTGQGSLSNQPQHF

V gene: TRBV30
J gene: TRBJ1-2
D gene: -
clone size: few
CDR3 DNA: TGTGCCTGGAGCTTCGGGAGGGGGTATGGCTACACCTTC
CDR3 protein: CAWSFGRGYGYTF

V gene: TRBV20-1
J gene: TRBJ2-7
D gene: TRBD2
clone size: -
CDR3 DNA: TGCAGTGCTAGTAGTCATAGCGGGAGTAGCTACGAGCAGTACTTC
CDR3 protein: CSASSHSGSSYEQYF